This T cell receptor beta chain appears in the sequencing data of a study of blood T cells in healthy people across ages. Study-level findings and limits: Expanded clonotype shifts may have been confounded, as the donors had an unknown CMV status. Greater diversity and more naive CD4+ cells were seen in long-lived donors than in aged donors.

The CDR3 runs 13 residues. V lost 5 bases, J lost 9 bases, and 11 bases lay in between. To note about this clonotype: Its matching antigen is unknown.

It was with a sample-barcoded 5' primer and a J-beta primer mix that a second PCR of roughly 7 to 12 cycles was run. A template-switch adaptor with 12 random nucleotides tagged each cDNA molecule. Each single sample gave us at least 2.5 million CDR3-containing paired-end reads. TCRdb reprocessed the 5' RACE reads with MiXCR, giving one entry per CDR3 protein. The table records about 1,500,000 distinct CDR3 sequences, around 42% of them present only once. The clonotype originates from a woman younger than 35 in good health. The rearrangement joins TRBV12-3 or TRBV12-4 to TRBJ1-6, with D perhaps matching TRBD1 (6 bases). The sample was blood. The CDR3 protein is CASSPHRASPLHF. CDR3 in DNA: TGTGCCAGCAGTCCCCACAGGGCTTCACCCCTCCACTTT.